The entry below describes one TCR beta chain. The antigen it binds to is not known. Nothing much larger sits one base from this clone, and base qualities are not available. The sample originates from a study of cytomegalovirus exposure and HLA in healthy donors (dated by TCRdb to about 2017). Broadly, across the study: According to an earlier analysis of a few hundred of the donors, roughly 180 million T cells yielded roughly 100 million unique TCR beta sequences and approximately 280 Gb of sequence data. An early release covering roughly 600 HLA-typed donors comprised around 300 gigabases of sequencing data and about 90 million unique TCR sequences. Of the roughly 420 genotyped donors, approximately 81% were placed in the genetic ancestry cluster associated with self-reported Caucasian donors. The study aimed to test whether cataloging public T cell receptors could reveal signatures of past pathogen exposure. The study used immunosequencing to profile the T cell repertoires of around 600 subjects and linked those repertoires to cytomegalovirus serostatus. A separate validation cohort of roughly 120 different subjects was used in addition to the approximately 640-subject first cohort. To predict cytomegalovirus infection status, the study combined high-throughput TCR immunosequencing, statistical association of individual TCRs with disease status, and machine learning. In a later analysis, previously published TCR beta repertoires from several hundred donors were re-analyzed and high-resolution HLA genotyping was added so that TCR occurrence patterns could be studied. The later analysis used no new phenotypic data to find candidate immune exposures, relying instead on TCR beta sequences and their occurrence across donors. To decide whether each TCR beta V gene segment behaved as functional or pseudogenic, an earlier analysis of some 570 of the donors relied on high-throughput TCR beta sequencing. Donor age, sex, ethnicity and CMV serostatus were compiled alongside the repertoire data. In a later genetic analysis, genome-wide SNP genotypes for 398 of the 666 donors were used, and that subset was treated as a discovery cohort. Every repertoire in the discovery cohort had been generated on one and the same sequencing platform. Class I and class II HLA loci were covered by the typing at four-digit resolution. Typing coverage differed by locus: A, B, C, DRB1 and DQB1 were typed in roughly 629-640 donors, DQA1 in 522, DPA1 in approximately 610, and DPB1 in approximately 450. Four to six DR-DQ haplotypes were handled as single units for association and clustering because linkage in the cohort was strong. Among some 400 genotyped donors of the cohort, an average of approximately 240,000 unique TCR beta nucleotide sequences were sequenced per donor, roughly 20% of them non-productive. Beyond this particular receptor, the publication reports: A later analysis associated around 16,000 TCR beta sequences with specific HLA alleles at a false discovery rate of 0.05. Across donors, most TCR sequences were observed very rarely, whereas some public TCRs were present in many individuals. Correlated functional status among segregating V segments might be attributable to linkage disequilibrium, but an unknown experimental factor could not be ruled out. Compared with equally common non-associated chains, HLA-associated TCR beta chains in a later analysis were more clonally expanded and had lower generation probabilities. A later genetic analysis reported fewer N-insertions in productive TCRs among donors in an Asian-associated ancestry cluster than the roughly 700-donor mean. Sequencing depth was assumed to be roughly uniform across donors in the presence/absence analyses, though that assumption may not hold. When HLA alleles, especially DR and DQ, strongly co-occurred, attributing TCR associations to individual alleles was difficult. Because HLA typing was missing for some donors at each locus, association tests included only the typed subset. Only TCR beta chains were sequenced in this cohort, and the absence of alpha or paired-chain data limited detectable features. In an earlier analysis of approximately 590 of the donors, most TCR beta V segments were observed in productive rearrangements about 87% or about 30% of the time, broadly matching IMGT annotations. The sequencing pipeline was judged likely to have produced a cluster of highly shared sequence variants as a technical artifact. Some IMGT-functional V segments, including TRBV6-2 and TRBV6-3, could not be distinguished by the 87-base-pair reads and were therefore excluded. Because counts were too low, roughly 16 rarely observed V segments, including chromosome 9 orphons, were excluded from the earlier analysis of 587 of the donors. A total of about 180 TCR beta chains were listed by the study as associated with cytomegalovirus. According to a later analysis, parvovirus B19, influenza, CMV and Epstein-Barr virus appeared linked to several top co-occurrence clusters. V-gene and J-gene trimming of TCR beta chains was associated with a missense DCLRE1C variant in a later genetic analysis, and the association was replicated in an independent cohort. A further reported finding was that TCR beta sequences accurately predicted the HLA-A and HLA-B alleles for most subjects in the first cohort. In vitro tests confirmed that three of the cytomegalovirus-associated TCR beta chains recognize cytomegalovirus antigens. In a later analysis, TCR association rates were found to vary across HLA loci, with the most associated TCRs seen for DRB1 alleles and the fewest for HLA-C alleles. The classifier was reported to diagnose cytomegalovirus status with high specificity and sensitivity in both the original cohort and the validation cohort. CMV serostatus was the only immune exposure information available for the cohort. It was suggested by the authors that the approach could potentially be generalized to other disease states and immunological phenotypes. A later analysis found that most CMV-associated TCR beta chains appeared HLA-restricted, with HLA associations seemingly driven largely by CMV exposure.

The cohort was made up of roughly 670 healthy bone marrow donors. At the time of sampling, all cohort members were nominally healthy, though unrecorded immune exposures were likely present. The donor tested CMV seronegative, placing the donor among the 350 or so seronegative members of the cohort. Each donor provided a peripheral blood sample, and peripheral blood mononuclear cells were used for TCR beta sequencing. Genomic DNA was extracted from the blood cell samples with the Qiagen DNeasy Blood Extraction Kit. The germline V gene sets CDR1 to SGHTS and CDR2 to YDEGEE. V ends up 1 base short and J 6 bases short, with an unmatched junction base count of 1. The CDR3 covers 14 residues, taking in both the cysteine and the phenylalanine. The sequence is cut down to CDR3 DNA, 42 bases in frame from base 1. The library was built by means of the immunoSEQ multiplex PCR assay. For the multiplex PCR, a mixture combining 60 forward primers for TCR Vbeta segments and 13 reverse primers for TCR Jbeta segments was used. Amplification of the CDR3 region of rearranged TCR beta genes was performed with a multiplex PCR assay on genomic DNA. The amplified TCR beta libraries were sequenced on the Illumina HiSeq System as 87-base-pair reads. In the source study's methods: In a later analysis, approximately 74 million unique TCR beta chains were counted across the 650 to 750 repertoires, and roughly 10 million of these chains were shared by at least two donors. A nearest-neighbor algorithm error-corrected the raw reads and collapsed the reads into unique sequences, merging closely related sequences to remove PCR and sequencing errors. To assign V, D and J gene segments, CDR3 sequences were aligned to IMGT reference sequences. Each retained sequence needed at least a six-nucleotide match to both a V gene segment and a J gene segment. Rearrangements were called productive when the CDR3 lacked stop codons and stayed in frame with V and J; all others were non-productive. CDR3 was defined by IMGT convention, running from the second conserved V-encoded cysteine to the conserved J-encoded phenylalanine. The earlier analysis of 587 of the donors excluded sequences that lacked an unambiguous match to a single V gene segment. In an earlier analysis of several hundred of the donors, V segments were called functional above 56.7% productive rearrangements and were called segregating when the between-donor standard deviation exceeded 5%. A statistical classification framework was built for diagnosing cytomegalovirus status from the catalog of TCR beta chain sequences. In a later analysis, TCR nucleotide sequences were compared against IMGT/GENE-DB human TR gene sequences so that V and J genes could be assigned. The TCRdist pipeline was used in a later analysis to assign CDR3 sequences and most-parsimonious VDJ recombination scenarios. In a later analysis, every TCR beta chain was defined by the combination of its CDR3 amino acid sequence and its V-gene family, and reads without a unique V-gene family were dropped. As a way to deal with suspected cross-contamination and a sequencing artifact, a later analysis dropped 500 to 700 nucleotide sequences that were highly shared and had low generation probability. In a later analysis, a clonal expansion index was calculated for each public chain from normalized within-repertoire ranks of inferred template counts. A later analysis computed generation probabilities with a VDJ recombination model fitted to out-of-frame rearrangements, and checked the results against IGoR. A later analysis scored TCR-TCR, TCR-HLA and TCR-CMV co-occurrence with hypergeometric tests, applying a repertoire-size bias correction to TCR pairs. To estimate false discovery rates, a later analysis permuted the HLA or CMV assignments 20 times. In a later analysis, co-occurring TCRs were grouped with DBSCAN, and TCRdist sequence similarity was added when clustering was performed within HLA-allele-positive subsets. Repertoires with fewer than 30,000 or more than 120,000 public chains, plus five repertoires with anomalous nucleotide sharing, were excluded from co-occurrence clustering. In TCRdb, the immuneACCESS table is reduced to in-frame sequences with V and J assigned. These tables do not hold every clone; where another copy was compared, an unresolved V gene accounts for under half, and the others remain unexplained. V and J calls and clone size are copied from that table; D and trimming were computed from the DNA. The sample table contains roughly 220,000 clones; only one count was recorded for around 75% of them. Under 2% of the sample is taken by the ten largest.

Sequenced input: PBMCs. The chain was built from TRBV5-8 and TRBJ1-5; 10 central bases correspond to TRBD1. This clonotype was obtained from a woman between 25 and 40 years old in good health and CMV-seronegative. The CDR3 sequence is CASSLRTGGQPQHF. The DNA sequence reads TGTGCCAGCAGCTTGAGGACAGGGGGTCAGCCCCAGCATTTT.